This T cell receptor beta chain appears in the sequencing data of a study of naive and memory T cell subsets. Study-wide points: Clonotypes are single alpha or beta chains, not paired receptors.

The beta constant-region primer was an equimolar mix of two oligonucleotides covering TRBC1 and TRBC2. Four rounds of PCR amplified the ligated cDNA using nested alpha and beta constant-region primers plus SP2. Via MiXCR, TCRdb re-called the UMI-ligation and nested PCR reads, giving one row per CDR3 protein. The sample comprises 70,000 to 95,000 distinct CDR3 sequences, more than 6.5% of which are singletons, and about 1.6% rests with the top ten. In germline, CDR1 is SGHNT, CDR2 YYREEE (reference sequence). The ends were cut back, 4 bases at V and 0 bases at J, with 4 bases in the middle. This CDR3 has 13 residues. In this sample, this clonotype turned up a few times. Its cognate antigen is unknown.

The chain has TRBV5-4 and TRBJ1-4; D gene ambiguous. Sample: central memory CD4+ T cells from blood. The TCR sequence derives from a human donor in good health. This CDR3 reads CASSAATNEKLFF. CDR3 bases: TGTGCCAGCAGCGCGGCAACTAATGAAAAACTGTTTTTT.